Listed below are T cell receptor beta chains from one sample, sequenced in a study of cytomegalovirus exposure and HLA in healthy donors. Profiled with immunoSEQ multiplex PCR; TCRdb holds only in-frame clones, not every one. The sample lists over 130,000 clones; just under 65% were seen once. Sequencing was done on a sample of PBMCs. Every receptor here comes from a woman aged 55-70 years in good health and CMV-seropositive. The CDR3 runs from the conserved cysteine through the conserved F or W. A D gene is named only where the DNA matches it firmly. Clone size is given for some rows only: seen once, a few or many times, or a class if the clone is expanded.

d_gene: .
abundance: .
j_gene: TRBJ2-1
v_gene: TRBV4-2
CDR3nt: TGTGCCAGCAGCCAAGATGCCTCGGGGTCCTACAATGAGCAGTTCTTC
CDR3aa: CASSQDASGSYNEQFF

d_gene: TRBD2
abundance: .
j_gene: TRBJ2-1
v_gene: TRBV9
CDR3nt: TGTGCCAGCAGCGAGTATAGCGGGAGGTCCCGCGTCCACTACAATGAGCAGTTCTTC
CDR3aa: CASSEYSGRSRVHYNEQFF

d_gene: TRBD1
abundance: .
j_gene: TRBJ1-3
v_gene: TRBV4-3
CDR3nt: TGCGCCAGCAGCCAAGTTGGACAGGGGATCGACACCATATATTTT
CDR3aa: CASSQVGQGIDTIYF

d_gene: TRBD1
abundance: .
j_gene: TRBJ2-7
v_gene: TRBV29-1
CDR3nt: TGCAGCGTTGGTCGACAGGGTTACGAGCAGTACTTC
CDR3aa: CSVGRQGYEQYF

d_gene: .
abundance: .
j_gene: TRBJ2-3
v_gene: TRBV7-2
CDR3nt: TGTGCCAGCAGCCCCCGCGTAACAGATACGCAGTATTTT
CDR3aa: CASSPRVTDTQYF

d_gene: TRBD1
abundance: .
j_gene: TRBJ2-3
v_gene: TRBV27
CDR3nt: TGTGCCAGCAGAAGGACAGGACCTAGCACAGATACGCAGTATTTT
CDR3aa: CASRRTGPSTDTQYF

d_gene: .
abundance: .
j_gene: TRBJ1-4
v_gene: TRBV19
CDR3nt: TGTGCCAGTAGTATAGGGGGTAACAGCGGGCGCGATGAAAAACTGTTTTTT
CDR3aa: CASSIGGNSGRDEKLFF

d_gene: TRBD2
abundance: .
j_gene: TRBJ2-3
v_gene: TRBV9
CDR3nt: TGTGCCAGCAGCTCAACCGGAAATAGCGGGATCACAGATACGCAGTATTTT
CDR3aa: CASSSTGNSGITDTQYF

d_gene: .
abundance: .
j_gene: TRBJ2-5
v_gene: TRBV7-2
CDR3nt: TGTGCCAGCAGCCAAGGCCTCCTAGTGATCCAAGAGACCCAGTACTTC
CDR3aa: CASSQGLLVIQETQYF

d_gene: .
abundance: .
j_gene: TRBJ1-3
v_gene: TRBV2
CDR3nt: TGTGCCAGCAGTGATGCAGCGAGCTCTGGAAACACCATATATTTT
CDR3aa: CASSDAASSGNTIYF

d_gene: .
abundance: .
j_gene: TRBJ2-7
v_gene: TRBV7-6
CDR3nt: TGTGCCAGCAGCTTACAGCCGCCGGGACTGGGTCACTACGAGCAGTACTTC
CDR3aa: CASSLQPPGLGHYEQYF

d_gene: .
abundance: .
j_gene: TRBJ1-6
v_gene: TRBV5-6
CDR3nt: TGTGCCAGCAGCGCCAACAGGGTGAGAGATTCACCCCTCCACTTT
CDR3aa: CASSANRVRDSPLHF

d_gene: .
abundance: .
j_gene: TRBJ2-5
v_gene: TRBV10-3
CDR3nt: TGTGCCATCAGTGGGGCAGGGGAAGAGACCCAGTACTTC
CDR3aa: CAISGAGEETQYF

d_gene: .
abundance: .
j_gene: TRBJ2-5
v_gene: TRBV28
CDR3nt: TGTGCCAGCAGTTTGAATCGAGCGGAGACCCAGTACTTC
CDR3aa: CASSLNRAETQYF

d_gene: TRBD1
abundance: .
j_gene: TRBJ1-5
v_gene: TRBV5-8
CDR3nt: TGTGCCAGCAGCTGGGGACAGGGCTGGGGCAGCAATCAGCCCCAGCATTTT
CDR3aa: CASSWGQGWGSNQPQHF

d_gene: TRBD2
abundance: .
j_gene: TRBJ2-3
v_gene: TRBV4-3
CDR3nt: TGCGCCAGCAGCCAACCTGGGACTAGTAGAGCAGATACGCAGTATTTT
CDR3aa: CASSQPGTSRADTQYF

d_gene: .
abundance: few
j_gene: TRBJ1-3
v_gene: TRBV28
CDR3nt: TGTGCCAGCTCGAGGGAGAACTCTGGAAACACCATATATTTT
CDR3aa: CASSRENSGNTIYF

d_gene: TRBD1
abundance: .
j_gene: TRBJ2-5
v_gene: TRBV5-1
CDR3nt: TGCGCCAGCAGCTTAACAGGGGAGGAGACCCAGTACTTC
CDR3aa: CASSLTGEETQYF

d_gene: TRBD2
abundance: few
j_gene: TRBJ2-1
v_gene: TRBV30
CDR3nt: TGTGCCTGGATTGGGCCTGCGTCGGGAGGTGCCTACAATGAGCAGTTCTTC
CDR3aa: CAWIGPASGGAYNEQFF

d_gene: .
abundance: .
j_gene: TRBJ1-1
v_gene: TRBV20-1
CDR3nt: TGCAGTGCTTCAGGGGCGAGAGCTTTCTTT
CDR3aa: CSASGARAFF

d_gene: .
abundance: .
j_gene: TRBJ2-5
v_gene: TRBV29-1
CDR3nt: TGCAGCGTTGATTACTCCCAAGAGACCCAGTACTTC
CDR3aa: CSVDYSQETQYF

d_gene: TRBD2
abundance: .
j_gene: TRBJ2-5
v_gene: TRBV28
CDR3nt: TGTGCCAGCAGCACTACCGGGACTAGCGAAACCCAGTACTTC
CDR3aa: CASSTTGTSETQYF

d_gene: TRBD1
abundance: .
j_gene: TRBJ1-4
v_gene: TRBV5-8
CDR3nt: TGTGCCAGCAGCTCGGGACAGCAGAATGAAAAACTGTTTTTT
CDR3aa: CASSSGQQNEKLFF

d_gene: .
abundance: few
j_gene: TRBJ1-1
v_gene: TRBV23-1
CDR3nt: TGCGCCAGCAGTCAACGGACTGAAGCTTTCTTT
CDR3aa: CASSQRTEAFF

d_gene: TRBD2
abundance: .
j_gene: TRBJ2-5
v_gene: TRBV6-5
CDR3nt: TGTGCCAGCAGTTACTCGCTTGCGGGAGTACATGGGACCCAGTACTTC
CDR3aa: CASSYSLAGVHGTQYF

d_gene: .
abundance: once
j_gene: TRBJ2-7
v_gene: TRBV5-1
CDR3nt: TGCGCCAGCAGCTTGGGTACTGCCATGAGTGAGCAGTACTTC
CDR3aa: CASSLGTAMSEQYF

d_gene: .
abundance: .
j_gene: TRBJ1-5
v_gene: TRBV28
CDR3nt: TGTGCCAGCACCTCGGCAGGGTCGGGCAATCAGCCCCAGCATTTT
CDR3aa: CASTSAGSGNQPQHF

d_gene: .
abundance: .
j_gene: TRBJ1-4
v_gene: TRBV9
CDR3nt: TGTGCCAGCAGCGTAGAGGGGGAATTCGGAAAACTGTTTTTT
CDR3aa: CASSVEGEFGKLFF